Following are 28 T cell receptor beta chains from one sample sequenced in a study of blood T cell repertoires in COVID-19. TCRdb keeps only in-frame clones here, not all; method: immunoSEQ multiplex PCR. The table records over 75,000 clones, approximately 91% of them present only once. The sequenced sample consisted of peripheral blood. The receptors originated from a man between 60 and 75 years old with acute or convalescent COVID-19.

This chain uses TRBV24-1 with TRBJ2-1; 7 bases line up with TRBD1. Germline V lookup: CDR1 KGHDR, CDR2 SFDVKD. J lost 2 bases, V lost 7 bases, and 7 bases had no gene match. This CDR3 has 15 amino acids. CDR3 in amino acids: CATSTTRGPYNEQFF. The CDR3 DNA reads as TGTGCCACCAGCACGACGAGGGGGCCCTACAATGAGCAGTTCTTC.

The rearrangement joins TRBV2 to TRBJ2-2; tentatively, D is TRBD2 (5 bases). Per germline, CDR1 SNHLY and CDR2 FYNNEI. CDR3 size: 14 residues. With 7 bases removed from V and 6 bases from J, the gap between germline ends came to 15 bases. The CDR3 DNA reads as TGTGCCAGCACTGTAATGGGAGCCCCCGGGGAGCTGTTTTTT. This encodes CASTVMGAPGELFF.

This chain connects TRBV29-1 to TRBJ1-2; D is perhaps TRBD1 (6 bases). V dropped 6 bases and J dropped 4 bases, with 12 bases sitting between them. Germline CDR1 reads SQVTM; CDR2 reads ANQGSEA. CDR3 size: 12 residues. The CDR3 DNA reads as TGCAGCGTCCAGGACAGCCCCTATGGCTACACCTTC. It encodes CSVQDSPYGYTF. The whole variable domain, filled in from reference TRBV29-1 and TRBJ1-2, reads SAVISQKPSRDICQRGTSLTIQCQVDSQVTMMFWYRQQPGQSLTLIATANQGSEATYESGFVIDKFPISRPNLTFSTLTVSNMSPEDSSIYLCSVQDSPYGYTFGSGTRLTVV.

This chain connects TRBV6-5 to TRBJ2-7; 12 bases map to TRBD2. This CDR3 has 14 residues. Trimming took 7 bases from V and 4 from J; bases not matched to a gene: 5. CDR1 is MNHEY, CDR2 SVGAGI, per germline. CDR3 DNA sequence: TGTGCCAGCACCAAGACTAGCGGGAGTTACGAGCAGTACTTC. Translated, it gives CASTKTSGSYEQYF.

The rearrangement uses TRBV19 and TRBJ1-3; 9 nucleotides line up with TRBD1. The germline CDR1 and CDR2 sequences are LNHDA and SQIVND (reference sequence). After removal of 7 bases from V and 2 bases from J, the junction contained 15 bases not matched to a gene. This CDR3 comprises 18 residues. The CDR3 sequence: CASIPAPGQGLAGNTIYF. DNA for the CDR3: TGTGCCAGTATCCCAGCACCGGGACAGGGACTGGCTGGAAACACCATATATTTT.

The count of this clone is one. The chain joins TRBV7-9 to TRBJ2-1; 9 nucleotides agree with TRBD2. V shed 5 bases, J shed 6 bases, and the junction held 11 bases outside the gene matches. The CDR3 loop spans 16 amino acids. CDR1 is SEHNR and CDR2 is FQNEAQ in the germline V gene (reference sequence). The DNA of the CDR3 is TGTGCCAGCAGCCCGGTGTCCAGCGGGAGGCTCAATGAGCAGTTCTTC. Its translation: CASSPVSSGRLNEQFF.

The chain couples TRBV6-6 to TRBJ2-1; the D is unclear. The CDR3 is made up of 15 amino acids. Per the germline V gene, CDR1 is MNHNY and CDR2 is SVGAGI (reference sequence). Trimming left V 7 bases short and J 1 base short, with 14 bases between. The CDR3 sequence: CASKPGMSSYNEQFF. As DNA, the CDR3 is TGTGCCAGCAAGCCAGGTATGAGTTCCTACAATGAGCAGTTCTTC.

The chain is built from TRBV7-2 and TRBJ1-5; D might be TRBD1 (6 bases). Trimming removed 3 bases at V and 0 bases at J, with 9 bases between. CDR1 is SGHTA and CDR2 is FQGNSA in the germline V gene. The CDR3 length is 15 residues. The CDR3 here is CASSFQGYSNQPQHF. CDR3 nucleotides: TGTGCCAGCAGCTTTCAGGGGTATAGCAATCAGCCCCAGCATTTT.

CDR3 region: CASSGGTSGAYEQYF. CDR3 DNA sequence: TGTGCCAGCAGCGGAGGGACTAGCGGGGCCTACGAGCAGTACTTC. The chain links TRBV7-8 to TRBJ2-7; the match to TRBD2 covers 13 bases. The length of the CDR3 is 15 residues. Trimming removed 5 bases from V and 2 bases from J; junction bases left unmatched: 3. Germline-derived CDR1 and CDR2 are SGHVS and FQNEAQ.

This clone came up a few times. The chain combines TRBV7-2 with TRBJ2-5, with 7 positions matching TRBD2. CDR1 SGHTA and CDR2 FQGNSA come from the germline V gene. J was trimmed by 5 bases and V by 4 bases; bases with no gene match: 10. This CDR3 region has 15 residues. The CDR3 is CASSSGGIGSETQYF. CDR3 in DNA: TGTGCCAGCAGCTCCGGGGGGATCGGGTCGGAGACCCAGTACTTC.

The chain recombines TRBV27 with TRBJ1-2, with D possibly TRBD1 on 5 matching bases. CDR3 length: 13 residues. Trimming left V 5 bases short and J 8 bases short, with 15 bases between. Germline V gene lookup returns CDR1 MNHEY and CDR2 SMNVEV (reference sequence). In DNA, the CDR3 is TGTGCCAGCAGTCCCACCCGGAGGGGAGGCTACACCTTC. It specifies CASSPTRRGGYTF.

The chain carries TRBV21-1 and TRBJ2-1; TRBD2 is taken as the D call from the table, unchecked against the DNA. TRBV21-1 is given as a pseudogene. CDR3 length equals 14 residues. CDR3 DNA sequence: TGTGCCAGCAGCAACAGCGGGAGGTACAATGAGCAGTTCTTC. As protein: CASSNSGRYNEQFF.

The rearrangement uses TRBV7-2 and TRBJ2-7, with TRBD1 as a possible D gene (6 bases). Germline lookup yields CDR1 SGHTA and CDR2 FQGNSA. The CDR3 sequence is 13 residues long. The V end was cut by 5 bases, the J end by 3 bases, with 11 bases between. This chain's CDR3 is CASSQGRFYEQYF. The CDR3, as DNA: TGTGCCAGCAGCCAGGGGCGTTTCTACGAGCAGTACTTC. Complete variable domain (other parts from reference TRBV7-2 and TRBJ2-7): GAGVSQSPSNKVTEKGKDVELRCDPISGHTALYWYRQSLGQGLEFLIYFQGNSAPDKSGLPSDRFSAERTGGSVSTLTIQRTQQEDSAVYLCASSQGRFYEQYFGPGTRLTVT.

This sequence joins TRBV7-9 and TRBJ2-2, with TRBD1 identical over 11 bases. This CDR3 contains 19 residues. The germline V gene has CDR1 SEHNR and CDR2 FQNEAQ (reference sequence). The ends lost 5 bases at V and 4 bases at J; junction bases unmatched: 15. The CDR3 sequence is CASSPSGTGGDWVTGELFF. CDR3 nucleotides: TGTGCCAGCAGCCCGTCCGGGACAGGGGGGGATTGGGTCACCGGGGAGCTGTTTTTT.

The CDR3 spells CSALGWTEQYF. The CDR3 nucleotides are TGCAGTGCGCTGGGTTGGACAGAGCAGTACTTC. The V gene is TRBV20-1, the J gene TRBJ2-7; a possible D gene is TRBD1 (5 bases). The CDR3 extends over 11 amino acids. The V end was cut by 6 bases, the J end by 7 bases, with 13 bases between. The germline CDR1 and CDR2 sequences are DFQATT and SNEGSKA (reference sequence).

The chain joins TRBV11-3 to TRBJ2-5; 10 bases agree with TRBD1. Trimming took 5 bases from V and 3 from J; bases not matched to a gene: 6. Germline-derived CDR1 and CDR2 are SGHNT and YENEEA. CDR3 length: 15 amino acids. The CDR3 reads CASSHPGQGKETQYF. As DNA, the CDR3 is TGTGCCAGCAGCCACCCGGGACAGGGGAAAGAGACCCAGTACTTC.

The chain carries TRBV11-3 and TRBJ2-5, with 8 positions matching TRBD1. Trimming cost V 5 bases and J 2 bases; bases outside gene matches: 10. Germline lookup yields CDR1 SGHNT and CDR2 YENEEA. The CDR3 contains 16 residues. The CDR3 reads CASSPGTGAHQETQYF. DNA of the CDR3: TGTGCCAGCAGCCCGGGGACAGGTGCACATCAAGAGACCCAGTACTTC.

CDR3 coding DNA: TGTGCCAGTAGTATCTGGACAGGGGATTTCAATCAGCCCCAGCATTTT. Translating gives CASSIWTGDFNQPQHF. V usage is TRBV19 and J usage is TRBJ1-5; 9 positions agree with TRBD1. CDR1 is LNHDA and CDR2 is SQIVND in the germline V gene (reference sequence). Germline trimming cut 3 bases from V and 3 bases from J; bases unmatched to any gene: 6. This CDR3 is built from 16 residues.

The chain links TRBV10-3 to TRBJ1-3; D is possibly TRBD1 (5 bases). The CDR3 loop spans 13 amino acids. V was shortened by 11 bases and J by 0 bases, with 11 bases between the two germline ends. The germline gives CDR1 ENHRY, CDR2 SYGVKD. The CDR3 DNA follows: TGTGCCGGTTGGGGGGGCTCTGGAAACACCATATATTTT. Amino acid sequence: CAGWGGSGNTIYF.

The gene calls are TRBV7-2 and TRBJ1-4; D may be TRBD1 (5 bases). Trimming left V 5 bases short and J 7 bases short, with 14 bases between. CDR3 length: 14 amino acids. Per germline, CDR1 SGHTA and CDR2 FQGNSA. The CDR3 here is CASSPGVVLEKLFF. The CDR3 DNA sequence: TGTGCCAGCAGCCCGGGGGTGGTTCTTGAAAAACTGTTTTTT.

The rearrangement uses TRBV7-2 and TRBJ1-3; D is unclear. The CDR3 runs to 14 residues. Looked up from germline, CDR1 is SGHTA and CDR2 is FQGNSA. V was shortened by 6 bases and J by 2 bases, with 11 bases between the two germline ends. CDR3 coding DNA: TGTGCCAGCAGTGAACAAAGTCCTGGAAACACCATATATTTT. This encodes CASSEQSPGNTIYF.

The chain has TRBV18 and TRBJ1-4, with D perhaps matching TRBD1 (5 bases). Germline CDR1 is KGHSH and CDR2 is LQKENI. V was trimmed by 3 bases and J by 0 bases, leaving 17 bases between them. CDR3 size: 18 residues. In DNA form, the CDR3 reads TGTGCCAGCTCACCTACAGGCGTTCCAGTTGCAACTAATGAAAAACTGTTTTTT. Translated, it gives CASSPTGVPVATNEKLFF.

The chain links TRBV9 to TRBJ2-3; D perhaps matches TRBD2 (5 bases). This CDR3 has 15 residues. V was shortened by 0 bases and J by 4 bases, with 12 bases between the two germline ends. Germline-derived CDR1 and CDR2 are SGDLS and YYNGEE. In DNA, the CDR3 is TGTGCCAGCAGCGTAGTCCCAGCGGCGGCAGATACGCAGTATTTT. This gives the protein CASSVVPAAADTQYF.

The gene calls are TRBV6-5 and TRBJ2-1, with D tentatively TRBD2 (5 bases). Germline assignment: CDR1 MNHEY and CDR2 SVGAGI. The CDR3 sequence is 14 residues long. Trimming removed 8 bases at V and 2 bases at J, with 13 bases between. CDR3 bases: TGTGCCAGCCGCCGGGATGGGGCCTACAATGAGCAGTTCTTC. It translates to CASRRDGAYNEQFF.

The chain is built from TRBV27 and TRBJ1-4, with D hard to call. Trimming took 3 bases from V and 4 from J, leaving 6 bases between them. The CDR3 has 13 residues. Germline CDR1 MNHEY, CDR2 SMNVEV (reference sequence). CDR3 sequence (DNA): TGTGCCAGCAGTTTCTTCTATAATGAAAAACTGTTTTTT. Its translation is CASSFFYNEKLFF.

This clone appeared once. J is TRBJ2-1 and V is TRBV27; D is undetermined. V shed 5 bases and J shed 12 bases, with 14 bases lying between them. The CDR3 is 12 amino acids. CDR1 and CDR2 (germline): MNHEY, SMNVEV (reference sequence). Here the CDR3 DNA reads TGTGCCAGCAGTCCTCTAAGCGCCGTGCAGTTCTTC. This sequence encodes CASSPLSAVQFF.

This clone showed up just once. The V gene is TRBV14, the J gene TRBJ2-1; 9 bases match TRBD2. This CDR3 comprises 16 residues. J gave up 9 bases and V 1 base, and 10 bases lay outside the gene matches. Germline CDR1 reads SGHDN; CDR2 reads FVKESK. The CDR3 is CASSQVAGARAGEQFF. The CDR3 DNA is TGTGCCAGCAGCCAAGTAGCGGGAGCTCGAGCCGGTGAGCAGTTCTTC.

This clone was seen once. The chain is built from TRBV7-3 and TRBJ2-1; 7 bases are a match to TRBD1. The CDR3 totals 13 residues. Germline trimming cut 5 bases from V and 4 bases from J; bases unmatched to any gene: 2. Germline CDR1 SGHTA, CDR2 FQGTGA. CDR3 protein: CASSEQGYNEQFF. CDR3 bases: TGTGCCAGCAGCGAACAGGGGTACAATGAGCAGTTCTTC.